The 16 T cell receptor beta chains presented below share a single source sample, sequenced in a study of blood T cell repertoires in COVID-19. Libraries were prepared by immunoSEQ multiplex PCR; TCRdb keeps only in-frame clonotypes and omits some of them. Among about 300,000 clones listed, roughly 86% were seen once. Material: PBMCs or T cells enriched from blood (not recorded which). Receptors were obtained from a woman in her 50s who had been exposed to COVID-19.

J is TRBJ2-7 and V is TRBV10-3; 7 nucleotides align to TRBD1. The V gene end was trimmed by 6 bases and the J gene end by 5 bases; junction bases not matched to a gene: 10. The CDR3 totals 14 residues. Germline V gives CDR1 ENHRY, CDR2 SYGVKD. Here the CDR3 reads CAIRKTGIENEQYF. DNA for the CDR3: TGTGCCATCAGGAAGACAGGGATCGAGAACGAGCAGTACTTC.

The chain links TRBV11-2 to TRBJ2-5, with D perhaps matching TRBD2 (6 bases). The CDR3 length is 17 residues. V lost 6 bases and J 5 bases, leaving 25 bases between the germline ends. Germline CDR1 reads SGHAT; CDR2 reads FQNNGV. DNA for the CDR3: TGTGCCAGCAGTCTCATGGGGGGTAGCGGACTATCTGAGACCCAGTACTTC. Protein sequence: CASSLMGGSGLSETQYF.

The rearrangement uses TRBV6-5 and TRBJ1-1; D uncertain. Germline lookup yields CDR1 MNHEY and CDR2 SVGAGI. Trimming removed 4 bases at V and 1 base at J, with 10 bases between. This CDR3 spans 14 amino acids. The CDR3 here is CASSSAGRNTEAFF. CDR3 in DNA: TGTGCCAGCAGTTCCGCGGGGAGGAACACTGAAGCTTTCTTT.

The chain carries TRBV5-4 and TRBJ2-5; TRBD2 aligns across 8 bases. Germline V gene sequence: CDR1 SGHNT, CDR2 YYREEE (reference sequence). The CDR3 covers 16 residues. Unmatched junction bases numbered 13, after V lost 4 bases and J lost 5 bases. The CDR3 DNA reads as TGTGCCAGCAGCCCTGGCGTGAGCGGGGGAACCGAGACCCAGTACTTC. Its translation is CASSPGVSGGTETQYF. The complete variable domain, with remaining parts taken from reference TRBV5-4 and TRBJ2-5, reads ETGVTQSPTHLIKTRGQQVTLRCSSQSGHNTVSWYQQALGQGPQFIFQYYREEENGRGNFPPRFSGLQFPNYSSELNVNALELDDSALYLCASSPGVSGGTETQYFGPGTRLLVL.

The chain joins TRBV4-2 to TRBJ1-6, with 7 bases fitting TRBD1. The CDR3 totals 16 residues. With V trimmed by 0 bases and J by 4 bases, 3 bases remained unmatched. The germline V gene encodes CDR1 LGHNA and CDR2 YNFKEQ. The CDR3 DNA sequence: TGTGCCAGCAGCCAAGACCGGGACAGTTATAATTCACCCCTCCACTTT. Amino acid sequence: CASSQDRDSYNSPLHF.

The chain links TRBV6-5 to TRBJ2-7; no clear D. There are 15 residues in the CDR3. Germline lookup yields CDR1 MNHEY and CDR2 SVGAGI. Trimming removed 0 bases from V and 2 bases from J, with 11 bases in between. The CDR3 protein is CASSYSILGPYEQYF. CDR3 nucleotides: TGTGCCAGCAGTTACTCGATTTTGGGCCCCTACGAGCAGTACTTC.

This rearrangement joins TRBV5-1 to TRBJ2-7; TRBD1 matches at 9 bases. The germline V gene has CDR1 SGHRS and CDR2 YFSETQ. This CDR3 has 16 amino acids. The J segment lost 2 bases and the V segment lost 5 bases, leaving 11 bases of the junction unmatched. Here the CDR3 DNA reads TGCGCCAGCAGATCCGACCCGGGGACAGGGACCTACGAGCAGTACTTC. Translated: CASRSDPGTGTYEQYF.

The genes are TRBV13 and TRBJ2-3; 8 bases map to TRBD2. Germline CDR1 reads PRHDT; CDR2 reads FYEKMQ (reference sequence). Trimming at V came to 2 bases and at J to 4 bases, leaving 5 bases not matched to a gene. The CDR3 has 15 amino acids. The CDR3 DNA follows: TGTGCCAGCAGCTTACGGACTAGCATGGCAGATACGCAGTATTTT. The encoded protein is CASSLRTSMADTQYF.

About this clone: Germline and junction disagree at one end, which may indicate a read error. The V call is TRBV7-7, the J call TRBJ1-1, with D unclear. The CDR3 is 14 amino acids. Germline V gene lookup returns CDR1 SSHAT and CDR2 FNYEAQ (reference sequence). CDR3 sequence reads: CASSPVEENTEAFF. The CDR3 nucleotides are TGTGCTAGCAGCCCCGTTGAGGAGAACACTGAAGCTTTCTTT.

CDR3 bases: TGCGCCAGCAGGCGGGAGATAAGCTCTGGGGCCAACGTCCTGACTTTC. Its protein product is CASRREISSGANVLTF. The chain links TRBV5-1 to TRBJ2-6; TRBD2 matches at 7 bases. The germline CDR1 and CDR2 sequences are SGHRS and YFSETQ. Trimming at V came to 5 bases and at J to 0 bases, leaving 5 bases not matched to a gene. CDR3 length equals 16 residues.

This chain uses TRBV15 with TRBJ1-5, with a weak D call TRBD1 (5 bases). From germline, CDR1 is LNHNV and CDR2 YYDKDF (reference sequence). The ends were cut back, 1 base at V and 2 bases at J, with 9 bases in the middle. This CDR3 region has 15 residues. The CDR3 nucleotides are TGTGCCACCAGCAGAGTCTGGGGGGGCAATCAGCCCCAGCATTTT. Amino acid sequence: CATSRVWGGNQPQHF. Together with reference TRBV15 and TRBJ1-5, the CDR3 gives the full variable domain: DAMVIQNPRYQVTQFGKPVTLSCSQTLNHNVMYWYQQKSSQAPKLLFHYYDKDFNNEADTPDNFQSRRPNTSFCFLDIRSPGLGDTAMYLCATSRVWGGNQPQHFGDGTRLSIL.

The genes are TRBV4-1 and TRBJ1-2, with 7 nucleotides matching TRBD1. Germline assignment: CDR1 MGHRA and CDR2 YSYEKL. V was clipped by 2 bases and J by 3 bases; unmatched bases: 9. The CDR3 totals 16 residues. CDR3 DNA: TGCGCCAGCAGCCAAACCTTGGACAGGAGCCACTATGGCTACACCTTC. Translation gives CASSQTLDRSHYGYTF.

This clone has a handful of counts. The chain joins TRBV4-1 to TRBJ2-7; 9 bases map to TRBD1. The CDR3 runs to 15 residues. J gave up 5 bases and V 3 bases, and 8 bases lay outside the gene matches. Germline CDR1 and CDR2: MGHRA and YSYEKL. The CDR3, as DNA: TGCGCCAGCAGCCATATAGGGACAGGGTTAAACGAGCAGTACTTC. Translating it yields CASSHIGTGLNEQYF.

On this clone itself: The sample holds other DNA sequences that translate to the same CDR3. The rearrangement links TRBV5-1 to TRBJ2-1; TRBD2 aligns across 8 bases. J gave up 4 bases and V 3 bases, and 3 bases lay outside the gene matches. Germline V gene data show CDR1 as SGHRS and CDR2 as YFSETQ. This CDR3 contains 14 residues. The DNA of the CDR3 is TGCGCCAGCAGCTCATCGGGGGGGTACAATGAGCAGTTCTTC. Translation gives CASSSSGGYNEQFF.

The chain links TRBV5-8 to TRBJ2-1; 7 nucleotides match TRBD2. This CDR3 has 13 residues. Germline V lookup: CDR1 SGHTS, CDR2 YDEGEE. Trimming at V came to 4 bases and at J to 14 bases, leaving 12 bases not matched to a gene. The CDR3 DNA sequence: TGTGCCAGCAGCGCCCGTGGGGCGGGGGTGGAGTTCTTC. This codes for CASSARGAGVEFF.

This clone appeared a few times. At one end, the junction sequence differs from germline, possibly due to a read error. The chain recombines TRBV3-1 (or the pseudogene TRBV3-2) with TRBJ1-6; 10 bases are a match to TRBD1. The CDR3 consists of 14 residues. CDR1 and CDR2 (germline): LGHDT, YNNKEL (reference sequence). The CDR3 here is CASSQDSGTGAANF. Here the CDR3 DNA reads TGTGCCAGCAGCCAAGATTCAGGGACAGGGGCAGCTAACTTT.